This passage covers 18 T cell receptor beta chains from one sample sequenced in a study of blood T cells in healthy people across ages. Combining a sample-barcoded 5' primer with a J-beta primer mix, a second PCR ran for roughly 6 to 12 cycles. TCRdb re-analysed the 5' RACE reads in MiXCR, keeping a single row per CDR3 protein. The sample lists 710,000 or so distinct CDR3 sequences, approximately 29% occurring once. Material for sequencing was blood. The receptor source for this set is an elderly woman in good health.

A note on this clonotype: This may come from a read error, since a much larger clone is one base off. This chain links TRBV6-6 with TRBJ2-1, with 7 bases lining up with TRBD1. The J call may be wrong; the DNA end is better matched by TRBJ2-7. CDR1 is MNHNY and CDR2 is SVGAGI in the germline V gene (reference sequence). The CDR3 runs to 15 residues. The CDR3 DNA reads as TGTGCCAGCAGGCTCCAGGGACAGACCTACAATGAGCAGTACTTC. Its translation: CASRLQGQTYNEQYF.

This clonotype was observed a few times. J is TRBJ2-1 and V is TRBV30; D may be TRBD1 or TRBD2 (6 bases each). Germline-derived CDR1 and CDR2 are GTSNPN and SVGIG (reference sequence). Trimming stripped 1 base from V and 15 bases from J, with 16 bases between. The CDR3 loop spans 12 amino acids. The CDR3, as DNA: TGTGCCTGGAGTGCCCCTAGCGCAGGGGCGTTCTTC. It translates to CAWSAPSAGAFF.

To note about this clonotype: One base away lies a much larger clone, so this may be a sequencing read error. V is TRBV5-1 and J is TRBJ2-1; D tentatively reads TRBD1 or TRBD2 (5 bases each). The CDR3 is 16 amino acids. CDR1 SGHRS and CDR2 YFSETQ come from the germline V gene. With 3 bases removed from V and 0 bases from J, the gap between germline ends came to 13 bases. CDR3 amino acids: CASSWGRVSSYNEQFF. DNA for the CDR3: TGCGCCAGCAGCTGGGGACGAGTAAGCTCCTACAATGAGCAGTTCTTC.

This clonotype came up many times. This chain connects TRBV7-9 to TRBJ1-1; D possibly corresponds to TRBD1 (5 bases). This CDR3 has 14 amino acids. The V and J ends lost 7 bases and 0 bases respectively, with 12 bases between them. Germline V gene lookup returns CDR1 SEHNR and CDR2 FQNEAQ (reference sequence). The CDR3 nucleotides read TGTGCCAGCACCCAGACGGGGGTGAACACTGAAGCTTTCTTT. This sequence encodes CASTQTGVNTEAFF.

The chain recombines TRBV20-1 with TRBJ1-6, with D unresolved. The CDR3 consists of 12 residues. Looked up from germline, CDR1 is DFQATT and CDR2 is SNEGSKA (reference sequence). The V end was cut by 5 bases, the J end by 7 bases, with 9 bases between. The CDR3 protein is CSAVSGNSPLHF. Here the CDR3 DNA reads TGCAGTGCTGTCTCGGGGAATTCACCCCTCCACTTT.

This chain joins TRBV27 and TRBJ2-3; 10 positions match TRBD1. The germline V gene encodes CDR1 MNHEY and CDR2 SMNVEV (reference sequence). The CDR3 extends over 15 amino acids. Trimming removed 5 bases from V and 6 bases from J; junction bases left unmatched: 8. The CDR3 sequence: CASSKETGGDDTQYF. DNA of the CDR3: TGTGCCAGCAGTAAGGAGACAGGGGGCGACGATACGCAGTATTTT.

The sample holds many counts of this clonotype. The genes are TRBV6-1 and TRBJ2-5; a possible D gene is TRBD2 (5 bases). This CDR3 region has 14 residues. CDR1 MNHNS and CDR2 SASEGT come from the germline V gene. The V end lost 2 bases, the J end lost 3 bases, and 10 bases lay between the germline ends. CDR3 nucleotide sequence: TGTGCCAGCAGTGAATTGGGAGAGGAAGAGACCCAGTACTTC. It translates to CASSELGEEETQYF.

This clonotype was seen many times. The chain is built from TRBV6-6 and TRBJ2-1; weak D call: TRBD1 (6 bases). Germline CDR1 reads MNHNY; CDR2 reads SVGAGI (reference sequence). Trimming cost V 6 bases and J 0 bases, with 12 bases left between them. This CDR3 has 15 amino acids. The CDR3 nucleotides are TGTGCCAGCAGAACGGGACACCACTCCTACAATGAGCAGTTCTTC. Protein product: CASRTGHHSYNEQFF.

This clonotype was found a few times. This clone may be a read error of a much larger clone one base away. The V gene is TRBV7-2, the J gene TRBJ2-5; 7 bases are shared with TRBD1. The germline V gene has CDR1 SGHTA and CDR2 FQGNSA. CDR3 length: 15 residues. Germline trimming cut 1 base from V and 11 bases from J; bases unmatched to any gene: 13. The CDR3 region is CASSLDRGVSNEQYF. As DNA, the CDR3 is TGTGCCAGCAGCTTAGACAGGGGAGTTAGCAATGAGCAGTACTTC. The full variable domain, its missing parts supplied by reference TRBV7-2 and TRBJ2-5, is GAGVSQSPSNKVTEKGKDVELRCDPISGHTALYWYRQSLGQGLEFLIYFQGNSAPDKSGLPSDRFSAERTGGSVSTLTIQRTQQEDSAVYLCASSLDRGVSNEQYFGPGTRLLVL.

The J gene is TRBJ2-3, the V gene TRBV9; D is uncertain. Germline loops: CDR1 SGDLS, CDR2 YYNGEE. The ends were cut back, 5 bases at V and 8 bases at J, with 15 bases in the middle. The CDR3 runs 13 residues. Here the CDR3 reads CASSLSRVVTQYF. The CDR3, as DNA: TGTGCCAGCAGTTTATCGCGAGTTGTTACGCAGTATTTT.

DNA for the CDR3: TGTGCCAGCAGTGGGGCTAGCGGGGTCCTACTCGACAATGAGCAGTTCTTC. This sequence encodes CASSGASGVLLDNEQFF. The chain links TRBV2 to TRBJ2-1; 9 bases are a match to TRBD2. This CDR3 region has 17 residues. Germline V gene lookup returns CDR1 SNHLY and CDR2 FYNNEI. V dropped 4 bases and J dropped 5; count of bases not matched to a gene: 12.

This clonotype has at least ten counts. The CDR3 here is CASSLSEDTQYF. The DNA for the CDR3 is TGTGCCAGCAGTTTATCGGAAGATACGCAGTATTTT. This chain joins TRBV12-3 or TRBV12-4 and TRBJ2-3; D gene uncertain. CDR3 length: 12 amino acids. V gave up 2 bases and J gave up 5 bases, with 5 bases separating them.

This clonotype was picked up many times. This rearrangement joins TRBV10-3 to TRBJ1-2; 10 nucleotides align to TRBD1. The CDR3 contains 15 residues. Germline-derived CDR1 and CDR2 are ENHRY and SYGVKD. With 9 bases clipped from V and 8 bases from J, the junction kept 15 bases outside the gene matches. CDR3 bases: TGTGCCATACTACCCGGGACAGGGGACACTAGGGGCTACACCTTC. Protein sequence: CAILPGTGDTRGYTF.

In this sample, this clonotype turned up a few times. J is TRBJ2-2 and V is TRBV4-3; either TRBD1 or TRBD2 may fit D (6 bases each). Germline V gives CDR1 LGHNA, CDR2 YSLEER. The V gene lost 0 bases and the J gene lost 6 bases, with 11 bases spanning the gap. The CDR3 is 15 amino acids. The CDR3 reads CASSQEEGVAGELFF. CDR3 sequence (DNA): TGCGCCAGCAGCCAAGAGGAGGGGGTGGCCGGGGAGCTGTTTTTT.

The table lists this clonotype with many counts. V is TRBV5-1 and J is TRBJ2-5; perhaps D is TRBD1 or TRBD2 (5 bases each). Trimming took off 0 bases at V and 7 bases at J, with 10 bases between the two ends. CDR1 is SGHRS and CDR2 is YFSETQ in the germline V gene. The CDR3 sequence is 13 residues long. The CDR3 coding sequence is TGCGCCAGCAGCTTGGTTCGTGGGGGGACCCAGTACTTC. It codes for CASSLVRGGTQYF.

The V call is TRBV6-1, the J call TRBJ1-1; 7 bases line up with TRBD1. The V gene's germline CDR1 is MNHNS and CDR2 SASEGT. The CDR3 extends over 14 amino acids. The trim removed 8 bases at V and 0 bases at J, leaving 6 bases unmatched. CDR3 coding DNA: TGTGCCAGCCACAGGGGACGGATGAACACTGAAGCTTTCTTT. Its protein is CASHRGRMNTEAFF.

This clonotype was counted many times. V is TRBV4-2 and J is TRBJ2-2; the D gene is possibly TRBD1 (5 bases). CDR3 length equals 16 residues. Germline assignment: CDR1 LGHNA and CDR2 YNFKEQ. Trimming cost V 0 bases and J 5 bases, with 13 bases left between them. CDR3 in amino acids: CASSQDQGSGTGELFF. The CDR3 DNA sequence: TGTGCCAGCAGCCAAGATCAGGGCAGTGGGACCGGGGAGCTGTTTTTT.

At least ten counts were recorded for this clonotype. The CDR3 DNA follows: TGTGCCAGCACCTCCTCGGGGTTCGACGAGCAGTACTTC. Its protein product is CASTSSGFDEQYF. V gene TRBV7-8 combines with J gene TRBJ2-7; a possible D gene is TRBD2 (5 bases). V was cut by 7 bases and J by 5 bases, with 15 bases left in between. There are 13 residues in the CDR3. The germline V gene has CDR1 SGHVS and CDR2 FQNEAQ.